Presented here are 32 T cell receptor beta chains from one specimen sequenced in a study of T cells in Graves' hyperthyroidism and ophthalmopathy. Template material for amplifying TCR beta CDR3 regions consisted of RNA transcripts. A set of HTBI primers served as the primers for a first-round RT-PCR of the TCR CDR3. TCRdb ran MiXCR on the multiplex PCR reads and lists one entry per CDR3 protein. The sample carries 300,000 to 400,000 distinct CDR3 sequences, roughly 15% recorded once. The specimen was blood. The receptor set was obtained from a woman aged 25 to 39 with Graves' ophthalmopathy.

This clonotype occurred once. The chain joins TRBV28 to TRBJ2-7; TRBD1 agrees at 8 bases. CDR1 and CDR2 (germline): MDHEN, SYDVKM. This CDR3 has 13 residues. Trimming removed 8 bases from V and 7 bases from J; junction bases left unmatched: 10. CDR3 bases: TGTGCCAGCGGACCGGGACAGGCCAGGGAGCAGTACTTC. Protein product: CASGPGQAREQYF. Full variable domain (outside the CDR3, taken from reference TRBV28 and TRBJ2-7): DVKVTQSSRYLVKRTGEKVFLECVQDMDHENMFWYRQDPGLGLRLIYFSYDVKMKEKGDIPEGYSVSREKKERFSLILESASTNQTSMYLCASGPGQAREQYFGPGTRLTVT.

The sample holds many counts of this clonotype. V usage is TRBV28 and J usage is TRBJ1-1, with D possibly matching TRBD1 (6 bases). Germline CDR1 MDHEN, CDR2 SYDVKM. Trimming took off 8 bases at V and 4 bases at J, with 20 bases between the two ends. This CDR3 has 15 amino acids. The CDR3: CASSGHTGGGTEAFF. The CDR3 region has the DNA TGTGCCAGCTCGGGACATACCGGAGGTGGCACTGAAGCTTTCTTT.

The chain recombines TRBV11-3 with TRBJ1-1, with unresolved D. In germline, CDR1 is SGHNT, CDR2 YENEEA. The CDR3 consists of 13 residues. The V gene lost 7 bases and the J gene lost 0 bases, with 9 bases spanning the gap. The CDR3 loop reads CASTGRMNTEAFF. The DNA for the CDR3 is TGTGCCAGCACCGGACGGATGAACACTGAAGCTTTCTTT.

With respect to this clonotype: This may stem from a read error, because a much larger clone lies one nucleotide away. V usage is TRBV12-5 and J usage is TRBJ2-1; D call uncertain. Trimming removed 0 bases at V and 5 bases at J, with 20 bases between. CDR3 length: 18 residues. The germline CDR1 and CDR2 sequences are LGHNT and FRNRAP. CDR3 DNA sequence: TGTGCTAGTGGTTTGGTACGGAAAGGTACAGATTCAAACAATGAGCAGTTCTTC. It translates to CASGLVRKGTDSNNEQFF.

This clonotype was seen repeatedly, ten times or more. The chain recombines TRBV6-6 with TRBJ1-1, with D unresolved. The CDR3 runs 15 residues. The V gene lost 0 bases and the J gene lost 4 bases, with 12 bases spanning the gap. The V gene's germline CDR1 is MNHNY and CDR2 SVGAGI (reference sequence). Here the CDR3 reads CASSYSPGTITEAFF. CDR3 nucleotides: TGTGCCAGCAGTTACTCACCGGGCACCATCACTGAAGCTTTCTTT.

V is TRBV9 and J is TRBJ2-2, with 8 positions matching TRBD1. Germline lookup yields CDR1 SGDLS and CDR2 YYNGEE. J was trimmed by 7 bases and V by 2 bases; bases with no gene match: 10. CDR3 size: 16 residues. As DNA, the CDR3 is TGTGCCAGCAGCGTCAACACAGGGGGATCAGTCGGGGAGCTGTTTTTT. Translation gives CASSVNTGGSVGELFF.

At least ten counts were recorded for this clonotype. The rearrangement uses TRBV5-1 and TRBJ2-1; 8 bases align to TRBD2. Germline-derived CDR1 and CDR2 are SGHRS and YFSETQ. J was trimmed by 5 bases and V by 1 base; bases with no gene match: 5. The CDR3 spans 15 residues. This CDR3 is CASSLSGGGDNEQFF. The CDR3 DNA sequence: TGCGCCAGCAGCTTGTCCGGGGGGGGCGACAATGAGCAGTTCTTC.

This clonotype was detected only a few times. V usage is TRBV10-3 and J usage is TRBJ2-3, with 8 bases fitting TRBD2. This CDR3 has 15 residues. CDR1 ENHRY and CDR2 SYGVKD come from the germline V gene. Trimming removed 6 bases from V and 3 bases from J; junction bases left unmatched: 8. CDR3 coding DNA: TGTGCCATCAGGCCGGGAGGGTCGGATACAGATACGCAGTATTTT. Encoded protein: CAIRPGGSDTDTQYF.

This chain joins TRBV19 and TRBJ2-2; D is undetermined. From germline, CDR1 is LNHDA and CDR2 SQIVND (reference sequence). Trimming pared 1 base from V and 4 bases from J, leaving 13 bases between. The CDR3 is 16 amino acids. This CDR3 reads CASSIGATLSTGELFF. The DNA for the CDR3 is TGTGCCAGTAGTATAGGGGCCACCTTAAGCACCGGGGAGCTGTTTTTT. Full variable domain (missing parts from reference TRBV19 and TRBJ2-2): DGGITQSPKYLFRKEGQNVTLSCEQNLNHDAMYWYRQDPGQGLRLIYYSQIVNDFQKGDIAEGYSVSREKKESFPLTVTSAQKNPTAFYLCASSIGATLSTGELFFGEGSRLTVL.

This CDR3 is CATSRDTSYGYTF. The CDR3 DNA sequence: TGTGCCACCAGCAGAGATACAAGCTATGGCTACACCTTC. The gene calls are TRBV15 and TRBJ1-2; no clear D. The CDR3 runs 13 residues. V was cut by 0 bases and J by 4 bases, with 6 bases left in between. From germline, CDR1 is LNHNV and CDR2 YYDKDF (reference sequence).

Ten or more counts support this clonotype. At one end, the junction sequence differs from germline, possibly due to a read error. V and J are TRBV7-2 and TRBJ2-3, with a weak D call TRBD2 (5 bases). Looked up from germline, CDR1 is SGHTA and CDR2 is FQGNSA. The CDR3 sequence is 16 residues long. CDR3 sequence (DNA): TGTGTCAGCAGCTTAGATCCGGGGATCTTAACAGATACGCAGTATTTT. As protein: CVSSLDPGILTDTQYF.

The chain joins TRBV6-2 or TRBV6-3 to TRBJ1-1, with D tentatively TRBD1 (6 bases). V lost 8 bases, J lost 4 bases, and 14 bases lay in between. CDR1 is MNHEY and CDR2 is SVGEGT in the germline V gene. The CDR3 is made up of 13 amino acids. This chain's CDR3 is CASVKQGSTEAFF. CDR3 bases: TGTGCCAGCGTCAAACAGGGAAGCACTGAAGCTTTCTTT.

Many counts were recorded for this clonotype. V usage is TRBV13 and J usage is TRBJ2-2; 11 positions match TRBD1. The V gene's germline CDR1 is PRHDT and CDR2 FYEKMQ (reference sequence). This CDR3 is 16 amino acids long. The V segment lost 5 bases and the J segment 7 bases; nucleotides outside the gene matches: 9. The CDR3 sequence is CASSAIGTGGVGELFF. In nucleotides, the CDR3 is TGTGCCAGCAGCGCAATCGGGACAGGGGGAGTCGGGGAGCTGTTTTTT.

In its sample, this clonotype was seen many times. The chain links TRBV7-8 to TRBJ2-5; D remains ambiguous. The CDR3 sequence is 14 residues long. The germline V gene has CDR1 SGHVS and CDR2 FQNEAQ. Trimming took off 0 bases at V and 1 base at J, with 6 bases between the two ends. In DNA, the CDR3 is TGTGCCAGCAGCTTAGCCCACGTCCAAGAGACCCAGTACTTC. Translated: CASSLAHVQETQYF.

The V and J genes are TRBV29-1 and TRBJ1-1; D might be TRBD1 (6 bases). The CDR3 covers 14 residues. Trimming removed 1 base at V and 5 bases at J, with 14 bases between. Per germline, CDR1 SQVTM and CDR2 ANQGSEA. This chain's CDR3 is CSVEGWGAETEAFF. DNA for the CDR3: TGCAGCGTTGAAGGGTGGGGGGCTGAAACTGAAGCTTTCTTT.

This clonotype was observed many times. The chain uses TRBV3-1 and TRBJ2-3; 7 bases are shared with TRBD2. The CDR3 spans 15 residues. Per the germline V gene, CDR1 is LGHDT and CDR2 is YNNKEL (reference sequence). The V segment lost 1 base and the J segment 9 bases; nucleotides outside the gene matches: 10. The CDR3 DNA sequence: TGTGCCAGCAGCCAAGTGGCGGGAGCCTTTATGACGCAGTATTTT. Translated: CASSQVAGAFMTQYF.

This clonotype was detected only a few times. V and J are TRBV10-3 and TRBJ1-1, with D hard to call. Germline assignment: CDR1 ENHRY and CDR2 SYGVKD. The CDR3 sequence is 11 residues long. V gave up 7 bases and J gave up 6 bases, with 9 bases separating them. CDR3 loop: CAIKGLSEAFF. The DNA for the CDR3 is TGTGCCATCAAGGGTCTCTCTGAAGCTTTCTTT.

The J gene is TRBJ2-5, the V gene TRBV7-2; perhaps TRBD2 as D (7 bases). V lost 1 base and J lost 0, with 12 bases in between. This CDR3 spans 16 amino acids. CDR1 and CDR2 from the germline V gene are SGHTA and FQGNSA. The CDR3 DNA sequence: TGTGCCAGCAGCTTAGGGGGGGGGCTTTACCAAGAGACCCAGTACTTC. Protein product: CASSLGGGLYQETQYF.

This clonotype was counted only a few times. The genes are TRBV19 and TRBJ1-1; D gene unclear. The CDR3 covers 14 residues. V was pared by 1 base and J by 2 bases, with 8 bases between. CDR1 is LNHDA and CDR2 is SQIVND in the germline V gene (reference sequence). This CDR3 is CASSIGGGNTEAFF. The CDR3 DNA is TGTGCCAGTAGTATAGGAGGTGGAAACACTGAAGCTTTCTTT.

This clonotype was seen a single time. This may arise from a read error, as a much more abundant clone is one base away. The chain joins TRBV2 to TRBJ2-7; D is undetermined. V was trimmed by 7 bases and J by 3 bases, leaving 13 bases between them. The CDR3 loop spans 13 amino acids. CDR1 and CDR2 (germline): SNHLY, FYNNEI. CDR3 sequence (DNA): TGTGCCAGCAAGGGAAAGGGTAGCTACGAGCAGTACTTC. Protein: CASKGKGSYEQYF.

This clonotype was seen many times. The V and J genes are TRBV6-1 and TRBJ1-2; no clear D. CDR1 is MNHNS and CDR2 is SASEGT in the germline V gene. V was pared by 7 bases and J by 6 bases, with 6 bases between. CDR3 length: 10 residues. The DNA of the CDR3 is TGTGCCAGCAAAAGGGATGGCTACACCTTC. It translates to CASKRDGYTF.

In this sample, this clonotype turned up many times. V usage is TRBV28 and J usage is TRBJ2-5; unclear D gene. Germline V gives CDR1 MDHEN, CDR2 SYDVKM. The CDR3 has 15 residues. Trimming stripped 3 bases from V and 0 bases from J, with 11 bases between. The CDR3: CASSFRDGDQETQYF. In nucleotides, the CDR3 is TGTGCCAGCAGTTTTCGCGACGGTGACCAAGAGACCCAGTACTTC. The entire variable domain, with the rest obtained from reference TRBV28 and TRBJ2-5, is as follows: DVKVTQSSRYLVKRTGEKVFLECVQDMDHENMFWYRQDPGLGLRLIYFSYDVKMKEKGDIPEGYSVSREKKERFSLILESASTNQTSMYLCASSFRDGDQETQYFGPGTRLLVL.

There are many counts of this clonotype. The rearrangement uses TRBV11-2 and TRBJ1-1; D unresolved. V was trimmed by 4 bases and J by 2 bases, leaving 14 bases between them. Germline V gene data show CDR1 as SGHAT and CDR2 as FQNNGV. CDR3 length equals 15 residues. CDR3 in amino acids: CASSSRVVRNTEAFF. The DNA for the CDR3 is TGTGCCAGCAGCTCACGTGTGGTCAGAAACACTGAAGCTTTCTTT.

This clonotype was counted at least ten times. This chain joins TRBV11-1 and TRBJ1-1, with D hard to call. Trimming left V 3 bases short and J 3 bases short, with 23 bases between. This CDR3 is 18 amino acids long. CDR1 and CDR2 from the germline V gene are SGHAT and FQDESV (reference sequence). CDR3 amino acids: CASSFYPERARWYTEAFF. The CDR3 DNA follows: TGTGCCAGCAGCTTTTATCCGGAACGGGCTAGGTGGTACACTGAAGCTTTCTTT.

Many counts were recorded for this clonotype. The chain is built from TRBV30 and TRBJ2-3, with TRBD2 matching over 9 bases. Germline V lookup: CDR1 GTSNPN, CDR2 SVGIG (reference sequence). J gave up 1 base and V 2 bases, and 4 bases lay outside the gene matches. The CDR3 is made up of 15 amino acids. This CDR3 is CAWSLAGARTDTQYF. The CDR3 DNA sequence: TGTGCCTGGAGTTTAGCGGGGGCCCGCACAGATACGCAGTATTTT.

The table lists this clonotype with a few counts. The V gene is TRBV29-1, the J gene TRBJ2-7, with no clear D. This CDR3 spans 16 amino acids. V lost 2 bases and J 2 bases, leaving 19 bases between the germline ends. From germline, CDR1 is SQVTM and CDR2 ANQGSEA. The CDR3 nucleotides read TGCAGCGTTGAAAGATCTGGGTCTCACCAAACCTACGAGCAGTACTTC. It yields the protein CSVERSGSHQTYEQYF.

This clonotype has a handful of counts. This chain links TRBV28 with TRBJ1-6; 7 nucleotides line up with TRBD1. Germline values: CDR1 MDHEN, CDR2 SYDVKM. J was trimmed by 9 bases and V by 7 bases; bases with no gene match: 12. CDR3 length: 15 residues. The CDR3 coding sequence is TGTGCCAGCAAATACCGGGACAGCCCCAGTTCACCCCTCCACTTT. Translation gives CASKYRDSPSSPLHF.

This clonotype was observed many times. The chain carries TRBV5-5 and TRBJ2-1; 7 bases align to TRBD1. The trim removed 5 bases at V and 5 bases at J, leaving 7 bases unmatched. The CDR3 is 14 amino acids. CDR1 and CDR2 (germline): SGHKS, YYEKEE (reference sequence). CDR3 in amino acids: CASRTGTVNNEQFF. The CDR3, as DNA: TGTGCCAGCAGAACCGGGACAGTCAACAATGAGCAGTTCTTC.

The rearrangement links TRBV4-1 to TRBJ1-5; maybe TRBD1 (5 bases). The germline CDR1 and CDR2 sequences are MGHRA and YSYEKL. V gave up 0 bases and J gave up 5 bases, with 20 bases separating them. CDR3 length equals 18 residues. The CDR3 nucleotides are TGCGCCAGCAGCCAAGATTTGGGGGGAAGGCCAAGGGATCAGCCCCAGCATTTT. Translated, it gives CASSQDLGGRPRDQPQHF.

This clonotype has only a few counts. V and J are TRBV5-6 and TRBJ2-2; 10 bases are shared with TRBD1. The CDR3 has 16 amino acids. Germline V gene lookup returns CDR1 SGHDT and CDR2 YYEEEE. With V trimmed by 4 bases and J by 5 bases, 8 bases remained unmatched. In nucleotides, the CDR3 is TGTGCCAGCAGCCCCTTGGGACAGGGGATAACCGGGGAGCTGTTTTTT. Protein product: CASSPLGQGITGELFF.

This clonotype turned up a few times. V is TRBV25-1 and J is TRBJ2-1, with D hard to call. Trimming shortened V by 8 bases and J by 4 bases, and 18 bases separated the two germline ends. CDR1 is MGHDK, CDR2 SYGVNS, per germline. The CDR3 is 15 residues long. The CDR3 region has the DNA TGTGCCAGCGGGGTGGGTCCACTACCGTACAATGAGCAGTTCTTC. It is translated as CASGVGPLPYNEQFF.

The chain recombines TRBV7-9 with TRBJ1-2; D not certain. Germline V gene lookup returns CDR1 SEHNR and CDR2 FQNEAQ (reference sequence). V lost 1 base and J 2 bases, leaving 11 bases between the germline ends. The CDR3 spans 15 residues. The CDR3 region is CASSLGQLTNYGYTF. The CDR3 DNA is TGTGCCAGCAGCTTAGGGCAACTGACAAACTATGGCTACACCTTC.